This T cell receptor beta chain comes out of a study of T cells of healthy individuals. The table lists this clonotype with many counts. The CDR3 is made up of 15 amino acids. V lost 5 bases and J lost 4; bases outside the gene matches: 8. TCRdb ran MiXCR on the 5' RACE reads and lists one entry per CDR3 protein. The sample has roughly 76,000 distinct CDR3 sequences; approximately 4.7% are singletons. This TCR was recovered from a female donor in good health. The gene calls are TRBV12-3 or TRBV12-4 and TRBJ2-3; 8 bases agree with TRBD1. CDR3 nucleotide sequence: TGTGCCAGCAGTCATATGACAGGGGCAGCAGATACGCAGTATTTT. Its protein product is CASSHMTGAADTQYF.